This entry lists 29 T cell receptor beta chains sequenced from one sample in a study of ipilimumab plus nivolumab after autologous stem cell transplantation. Only in-frame clones appear in the TCRdb table, and some are missing; sequencing was by immunoSEQ multiplex PCR. The sample comprises about 10,000 clones, 60% to 75% of which are singletons, and 15% to 20% rests with the top ten. Material: PBMCs, obtained in a trial of ipilimumab plus nivolumab as post-transplant consolidation. These receptors all stem from a female donor with multiple myeloma.

This clone was counted only a few times. Within the sample, other DNA sequences also encode this same CDR3. The chain has TRBV18 and TRBJ2-5; 8 bases are a match to TRBD1. After removal of 6 bases from V and 3 bases from J, the junction contained 3 bases not matched to a gene. Germline V gene lookup returns CDR1 KGHSH and CDR2 LQKENI. This CDR3 has 13 residues. CDR3 DNA sequence: TGTGCCAGCTCCCCGACAGGGGAAGAGACCCAGTACTTC. It yields the protein CASSPTGEETQYF.

This clone was recorded once. This rearrangement joins TRBV6-5 to TRBJ1-2, with D possibly matching TRBD1 (6 bases). This CDR3 has 15 amino acids. Trimming took off 8 bases at V and 4 bases at J, with 20 bases between the two ends. From germline, CDR1 is MNHEY and CDR2 SVGAGI. DNA for the CDR3: TGTGCCAGCGGGTCACAGGGACTCGGAATCTATGGCTACACCTTC. It is translated as CASGSQGLGIYGYTF.

V usage is TRBV7-3 and J usage is TRBJ2-3; D unclear. V lost 5 bases, J lost 2 bases, and 11 bases lay in between. The germline gives CDR1 SGHTA, CDR2 FQGTGA. CDR3 length: 14 residues. CDR3 sequence (DNA): TGTGCCAGCAGCCCAACACCGCTCACAGATACGCAGTATTTT. Encoded protein: CASSPTPLTDTQYF.

The V and J genes are TRBV7-8 and TRBJ2-1; 9 nucleotides align to TRBD2. V gave up 5 bases and J gave up 10 bases; unmatched junction bases: 15. The CDR3 is 16 residues long. The germline gives CDR1 SGHVS, CDR2 FQNEAQ. CDR3 sequence reads: CASSLPSGMLAAEQFF. The CDR3 DNA sequence: TGTGCCAGCAGCCTACCTAGCGGGATGCTAGCCGCCGAGCAGTTCTTC.

The gene calls are TRBV28 and TRBJ2-7; 9 nucleotides agree with TRBD1. The CDR3 covers 16 residues. The V and J ends lost 2 bases and 2 bases, in that order; junction bases with no gene match: 7. Germline CDR1 is MDHEN and CDR2 is SYDVKM. The CDR3 loop reads CASSLAPGTGTYEQYF. Here the CDR3 DNA reads TGTGCCAGCAGTTTAGCCCCCGGGACAGGGACCTACGAGCAGTACTTC.

Only one count was recorded for this clone. The chain joins TRBV19 to TRBJ2-3; perhaps TRBD1 as D (6 bases). Trimming left V 5 bases short and J 1 base short, with 10 bases between. CDR1 and CDR2 (germline): LNHDA, SQIVND (reference sequence). This CDR3 has 14 residues. DNA of the CDR3: TGTGCCAGTAGTCCAGGGGACGGCACAGATACGCAGTATTTT. Translated, it gives CASSPGDGTDTQYF. Full variable domain (missing parts from reference TRBV19 and TRBJ2-3): DGGITQSPKYLFRKEGQNVTLSCEQNLNHDAMYWYRQDPGQGLRLIYYSQIVNDFQKGDIAEGYSVSREKKESFPLTVTSAQKNPTAFYLCASSPGDGTDTQYFGPGTRLTVL.

By sample share, this clone is medium-sized. The chain couples TRBV4-3 to TRBJ2-5; D is perhaps TRBD2 (6 bases). CDR3 length: 10 amino acids. Germline loops: CDR1 LGHNA, CDR2 YSLEER. Trimming pared 3 bases from V and 14 bases from J, leaving 10 bases between. The CDR3 DNA follows: TGCGCCAGCAGCCAGGGGGACTTATACTTC. This gives the protein CASSQGDLYF.

The sample holds a few counts of this clone. V gene TRBV7-3 combines with J gene TRBJ2-2, with TRBD1 identical over 7 bases. The germline V gene encodes CDR1 SGHTA and CDR2 FQGTGA. Losses at the gene ends were 5 bases for V and 5 bases for J; bases not matched to a gene: 5. The CDR3 covers 14 residues. The CDR3 DNA is TGTGCCAGCAGCCGGGACAGTTTAACCGGGGAGCTGTTTTTT. It translates to CASSRDSLTGELFF.

Concerning this clone: This CDR3 is also generated by other DNA sequences in the sample. This sequence joins TRBV5-5 and TRBJ2-2; tentative D call: TRBD1 (5 bases). The V gene lost 4 bases and the J gene lost 3 bases, with 13 bases spanning the gap. The CDR3 sequence is 15 residues long. The germline V gene encodes CDR1 SGHKS and CDR2 YYEKEE (reference sequence). The CDR3 DNA sequence: TGTGCCAGCAGCCTCAGGGAATTGGACACCGGGGAGCTGTTTTTT. Translated: CASSLRELDTGELFF.

The chain is built from TRBV7-2 and TRBJ1-1, with D hard to call. The ends were cut back, 0 bases at V and 11 bases at J, with 13 bases in the middle. The germline gives CDR1 SGHTA, CDR2 FQGNSA. The CDR3 has 13 residues. The CDR3 DNA reads as TGTGCCAGCAGCTTAGCGCGATCAAACCGGGCTTTCTTT. Residues: CASSLARSNRAFF.

There are a few counts of this clone. One end of the junction is discordant with germline, which a read error may explain. The same CDR3 is also encoded by other DNA sequences in this sample. The chain recombines TRBV5-4 with TRBJ2-7; D possibly matches TRBD1 or TRBD2 (6 bases each). The length of the CDR3 is 15 residues. Germline V gene sequence: CDR1 SGHNT, CDR2 YYREEE (reference sequence). The CDR3 coding sequence is TGCGCCAGCAGCCCAGACCCGGAGGGGGGCCCCGAGCAGTACTTC. It translates to CASSPDPEGGPEQYF.

In this sample, this clone turned up a few times. V usage is TRBV27 and J usage is TRBJ2-1; maybe TRBD2 (6 bases). V was pared by 2 bases and J by 8 bases, with 16 bases between. Germline assignment: CDR1 MNHEY and CDR2 SMNVEV (reference sequence). The CDR3 runs 15 residues. CDR3 sequence (DNA): TGTGCCAGCAGTTTACGATGGGGAGGTAGCGATGAGCAGTTCTTC. It translates to CASSLRWGGSDEQFF.

The chain is built from TRBV5-1 and TRBJ2-1, with 13 bases that match TRBD2. Germline CDR1 SGHRS, CDR2 YFSETQ. Trimming took 4 bases from V and 10 from J; bases not matched to a gene: 8. This CDR3 has 15 residues. CDR3 DNA: TGCGCCAGCAGCCCCGGGACTAGCGGGATATCAGAGCAGTTCTTC. Its translation: CASSPGTSGISEQFF. Filled out from reference TRBV5-1 and TRBJ2-1, the complete variable domain reads KAGVTQTPRYLIKTRGQQVTLSCSPISGHRSVSWYQQTPGQGLQFLFEYFSETQRNKGNFPGRFSGRQFSNSRSEMNVSTLELGDSALYLCASSPGTSGISEQFFGPGTRLTVL.

This sequence joins TRBV10-3 and TRBJ2-7; either TRBD1 or TRBD2 may supply D (6 bases each). Germline V gene sequence: CDR1 ENHRY, CDR2 SYGVKD. Trimming removed 3 bases from V and 1 base from J, with 13 bases in between. The CDR3 is 15 amino acids. The CDR3 bases are TGTGCCATCAGTGAATCCTGGGGGGCTTCCTACGAGCAGTACTTC. Amino acid sequence: CAISESWGASYEQYF.

The chain uses TRBV2 and TRBJ2-1, with a tentative D call TRBD2 (5 bases). V was pared by 5 bases and J by 4 bases, with 12 bases between. Germline-derived CDR1 and CDR2 are SNHLY and FYNNEI. This CDR3 region has 14 residues. This CDR3 is CASSTRLPYNEQFF. Written as DNA, the CDR3 is TGTGCCAGCAGTACTAGACTACCGTACAATGAGCAGTTCTTC.

On this clone itself: Distinct nucleotide sequences in the sample also encode this CDR3. The chain employs TRBV27 and TRBJ1-6; D ambiguous. V gave up 2 bases and J gave up 7 bases, with 3 bases separating them. CDR1 is MNHEY and CDR2 is SMNVEV in the germline V gene (reference sequence). There are 12 residues in the CDR3. As DNA, the CDR3 is TGTGCCAGCAGTTTACCCAATTCACCCCTCCACTTT. Translating it yields CASSLPNSPLHF.

The V call is TRBV2, the J call TRBJ2-3; D not resolved. Trimming shortened V by 4 bases and J by 3 bases, and 11 bases separated the two germline ends. CDR1 and CDR2 from the germline V gene are SNHLY and FYNNEI. The CDR3 is 14 residues long. The CDR3 reads CASSGTLETDTQYF. The CDR3 nucleotides read TGTGCCAGCAGTGGGACGCTAGAGACAGATACGCAGTATTTT.

The V and J genes are TRBV6-5 and TRBJ2-1; 10 bases are a match to TRBD2. V lost 10 bases, J lost 6 bases, and 9 bases stayed unmatched. The V gene's germline CDR1 is MNHEY and CDR2 SVGAGI. The CDR3 length is 14 residues. The CDR3 sequence is CAIRLAGEVNEQFF. DNA of the CDR3: TGTGCCATCAGGCTAGCGGGGGAAGTCAATGAGCAGTTCTTC.

The rearrangement uses TRBV27 and TRBJ1-6; D may be TRBD1 (6 bases). The CDR3 sequence is 14 residues long. Trimming pared 7 bases from V and 4 bases from J, leaving 11 bases between. From germline, CDR1 is MNHEY and CDR2 SMNVEV (reference sequence). CDR3 protein: CASTGTSYNSPLHF. The CDR3 region has the DNA TGTGCCAGCACCGGGACATCGTATAATTCACCCCTCCACTTT.

This chain joins TRBV18 and TRBJ2-7, with D perhaps TRBD1 (5 bases). Trimming shortened V by 3 bases and J by 4 bases, and 25 bases separated the two germline ends. Germline-derived CDR1 and CDR2 are KGHSH and LQKENI. This CDR3 is built from 18 residues. The CDR3 is CASSPYPDSTSNRYEQYF. The CDR3 nucleotides are TGTGCCAGCTCACCGTACCCTGACAGTACATCAAACAGATACGAGCAGTACTTC. The variable domain in full, with the rest retrieved from reference TRBV18 and TRBJ2-7, is NAGVMQNPRHLVRRRGQEARLRCSPMKGHSHVYWYRQLPEEGLKFMVYLQKENIIDESGMPKERFSAEFPKEGPSILRIQQVVRGDSAAYFCASSPYPDSTSNRYEQYFGPGTRLTVT.

The chain is built from TRBV30 and TRBJ2-6, with TRBD1 matching over 7 bases. V trimming: 4 bases; J trimming: 4 bases; junction bases outside the gene matches: 13. CDR3 size: 17 residues. Germline V gene lookup returns CDR1 GTSNPN and CDR2 SVGIG (reference sequence). CDR3 protein: CAWKVPGGGSGANVLTF. The CDR3 DNA sequence: TGTGCCTGGAAGGTTCCAGGGGGTGGATCAGGGGCCAACGTCCTGACTTTC.

The chain couples TRBV5-6 to TRBJ2-7; 7 nucleotides match TRBD1. V was clipped by 2 bases and J by 5 bases; unmatched bases: 7. Germline V gives CDR1 SGHDT, CDR2 YYEEEE. The CDR3 contains 14 residues. The CDR3 DNA sequence: TGTGCCAGCAGCTTTGGGCAGGGGGTACACGAGCAGTACTTC. Translating it yields CASSFGQGVHEQYF. The variable domain in full, completed from reference TRBV5-6 and TRBJ2-7, reads DAGVTQSPTHLIKTRGQQVTLRCSPKSGHDTVSWYQQALGQGPQFIFQYYEEEERQRGNFPDRFSGHQFPNYSSELNVNALLLGDSALYLCASSFGQGVHEQYFGPGTRLTVT.

CDR3 region: CASSIQGGTQETQYF. The CDR3 DNA reads TGTGCCAGTAGTATCCAAGGGGGGACCCAAGAGACCCAGTACTTC. This chain joins TRBV19 and TRBJ2-5; D possibly uses TRBD1 or TRBD2 (6 bases each). V was pared by 3 bases and J by 1 base, with 12 bases between. This CDR3 is built from 15 residues. Germline V gene lookup returns CDR1 LNHDA and CDR2 SQIVND (reference sequence).

This chain links TRBV7-2 with TRBJ2-7; 8 bases fit TRBD2. Germline loops: CDR1 SGHTA, CDR2 FQGNSA. The CDR3 consists of 15 residues. Trimming cost V 1 base and J 3 bases; bases outside gene matches: 5. CDR3 nucleotides: TGTGCCAGCAGCTTAGTTAGTAGCGGGAACTACGAGCAGTACTTC. This codes for CASSLVSSGNYEQYF. The variable domain in full, with the rest retrieved from reference TRBV7-2 and TRBJ2-7, is GAGVSQSPSNKVTEKGKDVELRCDPISGHTALYWYRQSLGQGLEFLIYFQGNSAPDKSGLPSDRFSAERTGGSVSTLTIQRTQQEDSAVYLCASSLVSSGNYEQYFGPGTRLTVT.

V gene TRBV7-3 combines with J gene TRBJ1-5; 8 bases match TRBD1. This CDR3 is 15 amino acids long. V was clipped by 4 bases and J by 0 bases; unmatched bases: 2. CDR1 and CDR2 (germline): SGHTA, FQGTGA. In DNA, the CDR3 is TGTGCCAGCAGCTCCGGACAGGGTAGCAATCAGCCCCAGCATTTT. Protein product: CASSSGQGSNQPQHF.

The CDR3 region is CATSRVRGTNPSLEAFF. The CDR3 region has the DNA TGTGCCACCAGCAGAGTCAGGGGAACCAATCCCTCACTGGAAGCTTTCTTT. The chain carries TRBV15 and TRBJ1-1; TRBD1 might be the D (6 bases). Germline V gene lookup returns CDR1 LNHNV and CDR2 YYDKDF (reference sequence). With 1 base removed from V and 8 bases from J, the gap between germline ends came to 23 bases. This CDR3 is built from 17 residues. Drawing the rest from reference TRBV15 and TRBJ1-1, the complete variable domain is DAMVIQNPRYQVTQFGKPVTLSCSQTLNHNVMYWYQQKSSQAPKLLFHYYDKDFNNEADTPDNFQSRRPNTSFCFLDIRSPGLGDTAMYLCATSRVRGTNPSLEAFFGQGTRLTVV.

The V gene is TRBV6-1, the J gene TRBJ1-1; 9 bases fit TRBD1. CDR1 MNHNS and CDR2 SASEGT come from the germline V gene. V dropped 6 bases and J dropped 10; count of bases not matched to a gene: 12. This CDR3 is 14 amino acids long. DNA of the CDR3: TGTGCCAGCAGCTCCGGGACAGGGCCTCTGTCAGCTTTCTTT. It yields the protein CASSSGTGPLSAFF.

By share, this clone ranks as medium-sized. The V gene is TRBV5-1, the J gene TRBJ1-1; the D is unclear. V lost 6 bases, J lost 2 bases, and 11 bases lay in between. This CDR3 has 13 amino acids. Germline V lookup: CDR1 SGHRS, CDR2 YFSETQ. The CDR3 DNA sequence: TGCGCCAGCACTCTGGGGTCTAACACTGAAGCTTTCTTT. Its translation: CASTLGSNTEAFF.

This clone appeared a few times. The same CDR3 arises from other DNA sequences in this sample as well. The V call is TRBV27, the J call TRBJ1-6; D is ambiguous. Germline lookup yields CDR1 MNHEY and CDR2 SMNVEV (reference sequence). The V gene lost 3 bases and the J gene lost 6 bases, with 3 bases spanning the gap. CDR3 length: 12 amino acids. This chain's CDR3 is CASSFPNSPLHF. Here the CDR3 DNA reads TGTGCCAGCAGTTTCCCTAATTCACCCCTCCACTTT.